Below are 14 T cell receptor beta chains sequenced from a single sample in a study of CD8 T cells in ankylosing spondylitis. TCRdb reprocessed the 5' RACE reads with MiXCR, giving one entry per CDR3 protein. The table has 80,000 to 90,000 distinct CDR3 sequences, around 25% seen once; the top ten hold roughly 59%. Sequenced: blood, either unsorted or a sorted T cell fraction (not recorded which). These receptors were obtained from a male donor with ankylosing spondylitis or in good health (not recorded which).

The V call is TRBV5-6, the J call TRBJ2-6, with 7 bases lining up with TRBD1. After removal of 5 bases from V and 2 bases from J, the junction contained 4 bases not matched to a gene. Germline V gene sequence: CDR1 SGHDT, CDR2 YYEEEE. The CDR3 is made up of 15 amino acids. CDR3 loop: CASSKRGPGANVLTF. The CDR3 DNA is TGTGCCAGCAGTAAGAGGGGGCCTGGGGCCAACGTCCTGACTTTC.

The chain employs TRBV14 and TRBJ2-1; D is possibly TRBD1 (5 bases). The germline V gene encodes CDR1 SGHDN and CDR2 FVKESK. Trimming took off 1 base at V and 4 bases at J, with 11 bases between the two ends. This CDR3 spans 15 amino acids. DNA for the CDR3: TGTGCCAGCAGCCAAGTCAGGGCAAGGTACAATGAGCAGTTCTTC. This gives the protein CASSQVRARYNEQFF.

This clonotype was seen a few times. The rearrangement links TRBV20-1 to TRBJ2-3, with TRBD2 matching 10 bases. Germline V lookup: CDR1 DFQATT, CDR2 SNEGSKA (reference sequence). CDR3 length: 16 residues. V trimming: 0 bases; J trimming: 3 bases; junction bases outside the gene matches: 6. The CDR3 protein is CSARDGPSGSTDTQYF. The CDR3 bases are TGCAGTGCTAGAGATGGCCCTAGCGGGAGTACAGATACGCAGTATTTT.

Note on this clonotype: A clone one base away is much larger, so this may be a read error. The genes are TRBV6-1 and TRBJ1-2; D is undetermined. The CDR3 runs to 13 residues. Deletions cut 5 bases from V and 0 bases from J, with 7 bases between. Germline V gene lookup returns CDR1 MNHNS and CDR2 SASEGT. The CDR3 sequence is CASSQDSNYGYTF. The CDR3, as DNA: TGTGCCAGCAGTCAAGACTCTAACTATGGCTACACCTTC.

The CDR3: CASSDPGQGMNTEAFF. The CDR3 nucleotides are TGTGCCAGCAGTGACCCGGGACAGGGTATGAACACTGAAGCTTTCTTT. V gene TRBV12-3 or TRBV12-4 combines with J gene TRBJ1-1, with 9 positions matching TRBD1. The V segment lost 5 bases and the J segment 0 bases; nucleotides outside the gene matches: 7. The CDR3 contains 16 residues.

The chain joins TRBV20-1 to TRBJ2-1, with TRBD2 identical over 10 bases. The germline V gene encodes CDR1 DFQATT and CDR2 SNEGSKA (reference sequence). The length of the CDR3 is 16 residues. V lost 4 bases and J lost 4; bases outside the gene matches: 10. CDR3 coding DNA: TGCAGTGCTAAACCGTGGGCTAGCGGGGGATACAATGAGCAGTTCTTC. Its translation is CSAKPWASGGYNEQFF.

The genes are TRBV10-3 and TRBJ2-5; 10 nucleotides line up with TRBD2. The CDR3 loop spans 16 amino acids. Germline V lookup: CDR1 ENHRY, CDR2 SYGVKD. V gave up 6 bases and J gave up 5 bases; unmatched junction bases: 12. This chain's CDR3 is CAIRTGLAGVGETQYF. CDR3 nucleotide sequence: TGTGCCATCAGGACGGGGCTAGCGGGAGTTGGCGAGACCCAGTACTTC.

This clonotype came up a few times. The chain is built from TRBV7-9 and TRBJ2-1; 8 bases are a match to TRBD1. The CDR3 length is 11 residues. Per germline, CDR1 SEHNR and CDR2 FQNEAQ (reference sequence). The junction had 3 bases not matched to a gene; V was cut back by 5 bases and J by 12 bases. The CDR3 is CASSVTGAQFF. The DNA of the CDR3 is TGTGCCAGCAGCGTGACAGGGGCGCAGTTCTTC.

This clonotype occurred a few times. V is TRBV5-1 and J is TRBJ1-1, with D possibly matching TRBD1 (5 bases). Trimming removed 3 bases at V and 1 base at J, with 16 bases between. Germline CDR1 reads SGHRS; CDR2 reads YFSETQ. CDR3 length: 16 amino acids. The chain's CDR3 is CASSWGLEGRNTEAFF. For the CDR3, the DNA is TGCGCCAGCAGCTGGGGGTTGGAGGGAAGGAACACTGAAGCTTTCTTT.

There are a few counts of this clonotype. The chain has TRBV24-1 and TRBJ2-4, with D perhaps TRBD2 (5 bases). Germline loops: CDR1 KGHDR, CDR2 SFDVKD. CDR3 length: 14 amino acids. The V gene lost 6 bases and the J gene lost 1 base, with 9 bases spanning the gap. The CDR3: CATSNTGAKNIQYF. CDR3 coding DNA: TGTGCCACCAGTAATACGGGGGCCAAAAACATTCAGTACTTC.

This clonotype occurred many times. The rearrangement joins TRBV7-2 to TRBJ1-5; D may be TRBD1 (6 bases). Germline CDR1 SGHTA, CDR2 FQGNSA. The V and J ends lost 1 base and 1 base respectively, with 11 bases between them. The CDR3 consists of 16 residues. For the CDR3, the DNA is TGTGCCAGCAGCTTAGTAGGGGGAATGAGCAATCAGCCCCAGCATTTT. This encodes CASSLVGGMSNQPQHF.

This clonotype was seen only a few times. The V and J genes are TRBV20-1 and TRBJ2-2; 14 bases map to TRBD2. Germline CDR1 is DFQATT and CDR2 is SNEGSKA (reference sequence). The junction had 6 bases not matched to a gene; V was cut back by 7 bases and J by 5 bases. The CDR3 runs to 15 residues. CDR3 nucleotide sequence: TGCAGTGGACTAGCGGGAGGGCTAACTACCGGGGAGCTGTTTTTT. Translated: CSGLAGGLTTGELFF.

The sample holds a few counts of this clonotype. This chain joins TRBV5-1 and TRBJ1-4; 9 bases align to TRBD1. Trimming cost V 6 bases and J 5 bases; bases outside gene matches: 14. Germline CDR1 SGHRS, CDR2 YFSETQ. The CDR3 is 17 amino acids. CDR3 DNA sequence: TGCGCCAGCACCTCCTTGCAATCCGGGACAGGGAATGAAAAACTGTTTTTT. It translates to CASTSLQSGTGNEKLFF.

This clonotype appeared many times. The rearrangement uses TRBV3-1 and TRBJ1-1; D unresolved. The CDR3 length is 13 residues. Germline V gene sequence: CDR1 LGHDT, CDR2 YNNKEL (reference sequence). V was trimmed by 1 base and J by 4 bases, leaving 7 bases between them. The CDR3 spells CASSQVGSTEAFF. The DNA for the CDR3 is TGTGCCAGCAGCCAAGTGGGGTCCACTGAAGCTTTCTTT.